A selection of T cell receptor beta chains follows, all from one sample in a study of T cell responses to AZD1222 COVID-19 vaccine. Profiled with immunoSEQ multiplex PCR; TCRdb holds only in-frame clones, not every one. The sample carries roughly 160,000 clones, 85% to 95% recorded once. This specimen consisted of peripheral blood, obtained on day 0 of AZD1222 vaccination. All receptors come from an adult in good health. The CDR3 runs from the conserved cysteine through the conserved F or W. Each record gives: CDR3 length, V gene, clone size, J gene, D gene, CDR3 DNA, CDR3 protein. D genes are given only for firm matches. A clone size is listed for some rows: how often the clone was seen (once, few, many), or a class if it is expanded.

14,TRBV19,NA,TRBJ1-5,NA,TGTGCCAGTAGTATCTGGGGAAGCAATCAGCCCCAGCATTTT,CASSIWGSNQPQHF
14,TRBV4-3,NA,TRBJ1-2,NA,TGCGCCAGCAGCCAAGATCGATCCACCTATGGCTACACCTTC,CASSQDRSTYGYTF
13,TRBV6-1,NA,TRBJ2-5,NA,TGTGCCAGCAGTGAAGCGCTAGTTGAGACCCAGTACTTC,CASSEALVETQYF
15,TRBV3-1/TRBV3-2,NA,TRBJ2-3,TRBD2,TGTGCCAGCAGCCTCCGGGGGGGCGTCACAGATACGCAGTATTTT,CASSLRGGVTDTQYF
14,TRBV28,NA,TRBJ1-2,TRBD1,TGTGCCAGCAGACCTCAGGGGGCCGGGTATGGCTACACCTTC,CASRPQGAGYGYTF
15,TRBV14,NA,TRBJ1-3,NA,TGTGCCAGCAGCCAACAAATCAGCTCTGGAAACACCATATATTTT,CASSQQISSGNTIYF
15,TRBV25-1,NA,TRBJ2-5,TRBD1,TGTGCCAGCCTATCACGGCAGGGGGTGGGAGAGACCCAGTACTTC,CASLSRQGVGETQYF
17,TRBV13,NA,TRBJ2-1,TRBD2,TGTGCCAGCAGCAGGGTTTTTGGCGGCGGGGGGAACAATGAGCAGTTCTTC,CASSRVFGGGGNNEQFF
14,TRBV7-9,NA,TRBJ2-3,NA,TGTGCCAGCAGCCTCCAGTCCTCGCGGGGTACGCAGTATTTT,CASSLQSSRGTQYF
13,TRBV10-2,few,TRBJ1-2,NA,TGCGCCAGCAGTGATCCGACAGAAAATGGCTACACCTTC,CASSDPTENGYTF
16,TRBV3-1/TRBV3-2,NA,TRBJ2-7,NA,TGTGCCAGCAGCCAAGATGAACGATACGGCCTTTACGAGCAGTACTTC,CASSQDERYGLYEQYF
15,TRBV5-1,NA,TRBJ2-7,NA,TGCGCCAGCAGCTTGGCCCTAGGACCGCCGGTTAAGCAGTACTTC,CASSLALGPPVKQYF
17,TRBV14,once,TRBJ2-1,NA,TGTGCCAGCAGCCCGTCCCGGGACTTGGCCGCCTACAATGAGCAGTTCTTC,CASSPSRDLAAYNEQFF
12,TRBV19,NA,TRBJ1-2,TRBD1,TGTGCCAGTAGGGGACAGGGACCTGGCTACACCTTC,CASRGQGPGYTF
14,TRBV10-1,NA,TRBJ2-1,NA,TGCGCCAGCAGTGAAGGAGCAGTGACCAATGAGCAGTTCTTC,CASSEGAVTNEQFF
14,TRBV5-1,once,TRBJ1-1,TRBD1,TGCGCCAGCAGCTACCTGGACAGGAGCACTGAAGCTTTCTTT,CASSYLDRSTEAFF
18,TRBV7-9,NA,TRBJ1-6,NA,TGTGCCAGCAGCACTACTGCCGGACAGAGCTCCTATAATTCACCCCTCCACTTT,CASSTTAGQSSYNSPLHF
13,TRBV28,NA,TRBJ2-7,NA,TGTGCCAGCACCCAAGGGACCGTATACGAGCAGTACTTC,CASTQGTVYEQYF